This entry describes one T cell receptor beta chain. Through a sample-barcoded 5' primer and a J-beta primer mix, a second PCR was run for roughly 6 to 12 cycles. TCRdb analysed the 5' RACE reads with MiXCR anew, one entry per CDR3 protein. The table lists about 1.8 million distinct CDR3 sequences, 40% to 55% of them singletons. The data derive from a study of blood T cells in healthy people across ages. The CDR3 length is 17 residues. V dropped 4 bases and J dropped 3 bases, with 18 bases sitting between them. CDR1 SEHNR and CDR2 FQNEAQ come from the germline V gene (reference sequence). The chain couples TRBV7-9 to TRBJ1-4; D perhaps matches TRBD1 (5 bases). The material sequenced was blood. The TCR comes from a woman aged 40-49 years in good health. Written as DNA, the CDR3 is TGTGCCAGCAGCTATCCTAAGTCAGGGCCACCTAATGAAAAACTGTTTTTT. It yields the protein CASSYPKSGPPNEKLFF.